The entry below describes one T cell receptor beta chain. Its antigen remains unknown. The length of the CDR3 is 14 residues. J gave up 4 bases and V 7 bases, and 7 bases lay outside the gene matches. The germline gives CDR1 SQVTM, CDR2 ANQGSEA. The data were taken from a study of cytomegalovirus exposure and HLA in healthy donors. Whole-study results and caveats: Cytomegalovirus status was reportedly diagnosed by the classifier with high sensitivity and specificity.

The repertoire was sequenced with immunoSEQ multiplex PCR; TCRdb's copy has only in-frame clones and lacks some. The sample includes under 150,000 clones, 84% seen only once; the top ten take under 1.5%. The genes are TRBV29-1 and TRBJ2-5; 12 bases are shared with TRBD2. The sequenced sample was PBMCs. The clonotype was recovered from a woman aged 25 to 45 in good health and CMV-seronegative. The DNA for the CDR3 is TGCAGCGCTTCGACTAGCGGGGGATCAGAGACCCAGTACTTC. Amino acids: CSASTSGGSETQYF.